This TCR beta chain was captured in a study of somatic mutations in cytotoxic T cells in rheumatoid arthritis. Study information: Patients gave 30 ml EDTA peripheral blood immediately after diagnosis, prior to starting treatment. Several of the V beta antibody-stained T-cell populations were flow-sorted at nearly 100% purity; V beta1+ cells were among them and were sequenced for TCRB. General study findings and limits: The top CD8+ clone topped 20% of CD8+ cells in about an eighth of the roughly 65 patients.

There are 18 residues in the CDR3. Per the germline V gene, CDR1 is MNHNS and CDR2 is SASEGT. The V gene end was trimmed by 3 bases and the J gene end by 1 base; junction bases not matched to a gene: 10. Remarks on this clone: Its antigen is as yet unknown.

Libraries were prepared by immunoSEQ multiplex PCR; TCRdb keeps only in-frame clonotypes and omits some of them. The table includes more than 15,000 clones, around 85% detected once. The V call is TRBV6-1, the J call TRBJ1-1; 11 bases match TRBD1. Sequencing was performed on CD8+ T cells sorted from blood. The receptor's source is a woman between 35 and 50 years old with rheumatoid arthritis. The CDR3 spells CASSDRTGGAVGNTEAFF. The DNA for the CDR3 is TGTGCCAGCAGTGACCGGACAGGGGGCGCGGTGGGGAACACTGAAGCTTTCTTT.